This paragraph covers one TCR beta chain sequence. This clone showed up just once. What antigen it recognizes has not been identified. There are no base qualities to consult, and no much larger clone falls within one base. The source of the sample is a study of EBV T-cell therapy then PD-1 blockade in nasopharyngeal carcinoma (dated by TCRdb to about 2021). Trimmed from V: 0 bases; trimmed from J: 5 bases; junction bases lacking a gene match: 4. The germline V gene sets CDR1 to SGDLS and CDR2 to YYNGEE. The CDR3 goes from the cysteine to the phenylalanine over 14 residues. Just the 42-base CDR3 DNA is kept, in frame starting at base 1. Reading the label with the study, this specimen's treatment or condition is: AdE1-LMPpoly-expanded autologous EBV-specific T-cell therapy followed by anti-PD-1 nivolumab. The Qiagen DNeasy Kit was used to extract genomic DNA from the sorted cells. TCR beta chain deep sequencing was performed on the immunoSEQ platform. The source study handled its data this way. The immunoSEQ Analyzer software was used to analyze the repertoire data. TCRdb limited this immuneACCESS table to in-frame rearrangements with V and J called. A share of clones is missing; checked studies link under half to unresolved V genes, and the rest is unexplained. V and J calls and clone size are those listed in that table; D and trimming were worked out from the DNA. The sample table lists approximately 21,000 clones, about 87% of them with a count of one. Of the sample, around 29% is held by the ten largest clones.

The specimen comprised CD8+ T cells from blood, sampled at roughly day 60 from a patient whose treatment included autologous EBV-specific T cells and nivolumab. This receptor was obtained from a man aged 35-49 years with nasopharyngeal carcinoma. This sequence uses TRBV9 and TRBJ2-7, with 8 bases aligning to TRBD2. The sequence in DNA is TGTGCCAGCAGCGTAGGGACTAGCAAGAACGAGCAGTACTTC. Its translation reads: CASSVGTSKNEQYF.